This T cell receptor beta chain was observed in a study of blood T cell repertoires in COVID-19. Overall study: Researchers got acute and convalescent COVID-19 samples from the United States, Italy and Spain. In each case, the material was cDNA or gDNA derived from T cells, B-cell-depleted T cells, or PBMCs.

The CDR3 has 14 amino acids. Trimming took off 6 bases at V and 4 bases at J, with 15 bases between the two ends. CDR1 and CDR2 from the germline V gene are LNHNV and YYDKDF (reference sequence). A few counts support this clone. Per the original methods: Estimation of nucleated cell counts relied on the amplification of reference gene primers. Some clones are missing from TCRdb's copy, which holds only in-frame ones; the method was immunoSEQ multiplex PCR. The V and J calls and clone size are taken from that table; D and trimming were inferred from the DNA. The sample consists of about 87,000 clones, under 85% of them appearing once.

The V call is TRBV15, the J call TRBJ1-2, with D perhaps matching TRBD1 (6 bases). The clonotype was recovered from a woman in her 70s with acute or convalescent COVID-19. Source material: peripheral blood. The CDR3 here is CATSHSTGSYGYTF. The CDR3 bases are TGTGCCACCAGTCACTCTACAGGGAGCTATGGCTACACCTTC.